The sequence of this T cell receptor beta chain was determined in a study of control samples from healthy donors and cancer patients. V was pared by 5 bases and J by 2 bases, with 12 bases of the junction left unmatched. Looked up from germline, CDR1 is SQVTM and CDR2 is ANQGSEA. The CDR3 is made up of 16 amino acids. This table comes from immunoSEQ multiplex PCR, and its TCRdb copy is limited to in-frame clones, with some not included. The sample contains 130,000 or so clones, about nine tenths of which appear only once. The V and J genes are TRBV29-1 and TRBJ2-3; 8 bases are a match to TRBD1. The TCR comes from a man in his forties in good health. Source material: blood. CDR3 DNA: TGCAGCGTTCGGACGAGACAGGGGATTTCCACAGATACGCAGTATTTT. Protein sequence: CSVRTRQGISTDTQYF.